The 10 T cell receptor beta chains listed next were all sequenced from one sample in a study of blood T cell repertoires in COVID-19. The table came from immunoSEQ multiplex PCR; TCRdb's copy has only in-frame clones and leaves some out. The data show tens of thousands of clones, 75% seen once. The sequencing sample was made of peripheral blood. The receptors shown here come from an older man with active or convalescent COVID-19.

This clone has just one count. CDR3 in DNA: TGTGCCACTAAGTACAATGAGCAGTTCTTC. Protein sequence: CATKYNEQFF. The chain couples TRBV28 to TRBJ2-1; D is undetermined. V was shortened by 10 bases and J by 4 bases, with 5 bases between the two germline ends. The CDR3 consists of 10 residues. The germline V gene has CDR1 MDHEN and CDR2 SYDVKM. The full variable domain, rest sourced from reference TRBV28 and TRBJ2-1, is DVKVTQSSRYLVKRTGEKVFLECVQDMDHENMFWYRQDPGLGLRLIYFSYDVKMKEKGDIPEGYSVSREKKERFSLILESASTNQTSMYLCATKYNEQFFGPGTRLTVL.

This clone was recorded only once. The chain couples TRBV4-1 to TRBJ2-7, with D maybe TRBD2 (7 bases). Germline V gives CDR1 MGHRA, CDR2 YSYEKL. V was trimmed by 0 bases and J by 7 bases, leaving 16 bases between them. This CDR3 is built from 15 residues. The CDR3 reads CASSQDWGGLREQYF. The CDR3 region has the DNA TGCGCCAGCAGCCAAGATTGGGGGGGGCTCAGGGAGCAGTACTTC.

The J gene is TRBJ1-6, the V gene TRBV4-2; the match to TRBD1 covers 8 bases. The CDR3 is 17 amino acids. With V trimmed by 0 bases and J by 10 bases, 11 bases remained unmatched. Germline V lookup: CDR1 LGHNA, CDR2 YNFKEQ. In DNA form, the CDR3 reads TGTGCCAGCAGCCAAGATCTTGGACAGGGAGTGTTCTCACCCCTCCACTTT. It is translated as CASSQDLGQGVFSPLHF.

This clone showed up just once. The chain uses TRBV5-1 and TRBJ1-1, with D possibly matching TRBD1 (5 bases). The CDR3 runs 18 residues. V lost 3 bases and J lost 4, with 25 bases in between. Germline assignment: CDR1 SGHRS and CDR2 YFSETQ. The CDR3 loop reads CASSSGGMTRPGATEAFF. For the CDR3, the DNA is TGCGCCAGCAGCTCGGGGGGAATGACACGCCCCGGGGCCACTGAAGCTTTCTTT.

The CDR3 spells CASSPRHRGELVYNEQFF. CDR3 nucleotides: TGTGCCAGCAGCCCTCGCCATCGGGGGGAGTTGGTGTACAATGAGCAGTTCTTC. J is TRBJ2-1 and V is TRBV4-2; 7 bases are shared with TRBD2. Germline CDR1 LGHNA, CDR2 YNFKEQ. V shed 4 bases, J shed 4 bases, and the junction held 16 bases outside the gene matches. The CDR3 consists of 18 residues.

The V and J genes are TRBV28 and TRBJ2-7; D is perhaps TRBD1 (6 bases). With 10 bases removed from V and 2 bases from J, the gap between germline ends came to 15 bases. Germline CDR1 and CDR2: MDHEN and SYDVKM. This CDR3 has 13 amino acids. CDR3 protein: CATSFRGTYEQYF. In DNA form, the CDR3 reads TGTGCCACCTCGTTCAGGGGTACCTACGAGCAGTACTTC.

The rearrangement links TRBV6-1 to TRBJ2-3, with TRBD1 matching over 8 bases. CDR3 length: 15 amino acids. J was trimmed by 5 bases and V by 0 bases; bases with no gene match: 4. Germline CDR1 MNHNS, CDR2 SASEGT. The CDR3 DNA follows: TGTGCCAGCAGTGAAGCGGACAGGGCGGTAGATACGCAGTATTTT. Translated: CASSEADRAVDTQYF.

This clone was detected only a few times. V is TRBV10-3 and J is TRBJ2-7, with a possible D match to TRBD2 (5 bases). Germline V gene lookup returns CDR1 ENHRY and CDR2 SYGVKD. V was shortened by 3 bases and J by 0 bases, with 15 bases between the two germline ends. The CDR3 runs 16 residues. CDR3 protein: CAISEPSRSTSYEQYF. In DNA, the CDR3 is TGTGCCATCAGTGAACCTAGCAGAAGTACCTCCTACGAGCAGTACTTC.

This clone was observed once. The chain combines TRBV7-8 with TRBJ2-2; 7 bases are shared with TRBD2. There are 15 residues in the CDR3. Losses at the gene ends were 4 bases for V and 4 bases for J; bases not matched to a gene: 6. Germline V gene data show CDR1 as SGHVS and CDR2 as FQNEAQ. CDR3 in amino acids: CASSSSGAATGELFF. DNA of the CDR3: TGTGCCAGCAGCTCGAGCGGGGCCGCCACCGGGGAGCTGTTTTTT. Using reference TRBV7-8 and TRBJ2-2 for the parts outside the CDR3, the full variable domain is GAGVSQSPRYKVAKRGQDVALRCDPISGHVSLFWYQQALGQGPEFLTYFQNEAQLDKSGLPSDRFFAERPEGSVSTLKIQRTQQEDSAVYLCASSSSGAATGELFFGEGSRLTVL.

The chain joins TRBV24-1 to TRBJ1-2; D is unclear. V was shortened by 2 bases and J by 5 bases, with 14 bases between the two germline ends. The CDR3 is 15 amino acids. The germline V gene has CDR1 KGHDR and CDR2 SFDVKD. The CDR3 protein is CATSDSGEISYGYTF. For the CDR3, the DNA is TGTGCCACCAGTGATTCTGGGGAGATATCTTATGGCTACACCTTC.